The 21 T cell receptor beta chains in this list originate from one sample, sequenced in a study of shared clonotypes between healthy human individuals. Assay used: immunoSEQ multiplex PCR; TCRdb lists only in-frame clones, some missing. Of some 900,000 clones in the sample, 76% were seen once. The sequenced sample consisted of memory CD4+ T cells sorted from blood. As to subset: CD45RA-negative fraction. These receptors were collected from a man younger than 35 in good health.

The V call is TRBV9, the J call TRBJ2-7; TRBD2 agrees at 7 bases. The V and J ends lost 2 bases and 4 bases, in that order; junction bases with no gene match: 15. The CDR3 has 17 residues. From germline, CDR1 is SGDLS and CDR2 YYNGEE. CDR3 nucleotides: TGTGCCAGCAGCGTTGCGGGGACCGGGACTAATGGGTACGAGCAGTACTTC. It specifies CASSVAGTGTNGYEQYF.

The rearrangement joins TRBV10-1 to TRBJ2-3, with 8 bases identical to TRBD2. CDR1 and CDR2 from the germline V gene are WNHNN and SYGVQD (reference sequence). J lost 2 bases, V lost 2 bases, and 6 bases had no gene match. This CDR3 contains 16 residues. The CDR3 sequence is CASSEGGRSLTDTQYF. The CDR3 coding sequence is TGCGCCAGCAGTGAGGGCGGGAGGAGTCTCACAGATACGCAGTATTTT.

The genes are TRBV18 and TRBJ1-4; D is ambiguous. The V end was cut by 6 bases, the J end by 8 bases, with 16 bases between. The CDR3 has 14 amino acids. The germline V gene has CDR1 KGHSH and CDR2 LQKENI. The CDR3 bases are TGTGCCAGCTCGACCAGCCGGATCGGGGAAAAACTGTTTTTT. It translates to CASSTSRIGEKLFF. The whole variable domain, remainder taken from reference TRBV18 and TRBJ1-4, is NAGVMQNPRHLVRRRGQEARLRCSPMKGHSHVYWYRQLPEEGLKFMVYLQKENIIDESGMPKERFSAEFPKEGPSILRIQQVVRGDSAAYFCASSTSRIGEKLFFGSGTQLSVL.

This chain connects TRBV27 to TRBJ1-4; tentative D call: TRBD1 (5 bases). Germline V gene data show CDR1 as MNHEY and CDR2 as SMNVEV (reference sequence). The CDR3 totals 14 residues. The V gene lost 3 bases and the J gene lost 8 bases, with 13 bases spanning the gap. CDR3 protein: CASSFTRGGEKLFF. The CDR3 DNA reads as TGTGCCAGCAGTTTTACTCGGGGCGGGGAAAAACTGTTTTTT. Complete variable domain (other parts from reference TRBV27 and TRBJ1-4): EAQVTQNPRYLITVTGKKLTVTCSQNMNHEYMSWYRQDPGLGLRQIYYSMNVEVTDKGDVPEGYKVSRKEKRNFPLILESPSPNQTSLYFCASSFTRGGEKLFFGSGTQLSVL.

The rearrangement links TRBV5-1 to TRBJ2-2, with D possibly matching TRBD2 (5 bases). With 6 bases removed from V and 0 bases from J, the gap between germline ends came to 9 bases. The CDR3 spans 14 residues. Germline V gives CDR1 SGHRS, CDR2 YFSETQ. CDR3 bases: TGCGCCAGCAAAAGCGGTTCGAACACCGGGGAGCTGTTTTTT. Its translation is CASKSGSNTGELFF.

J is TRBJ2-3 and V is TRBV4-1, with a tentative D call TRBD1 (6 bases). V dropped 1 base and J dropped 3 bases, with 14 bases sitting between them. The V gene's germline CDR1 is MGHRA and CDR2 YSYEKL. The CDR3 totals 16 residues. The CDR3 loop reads CASSQGTAGLTDTQYF. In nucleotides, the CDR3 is TGCGCCAGCAGCCAAGGGACAGCAGGTTTAACAGATACGCAGTATTTT.

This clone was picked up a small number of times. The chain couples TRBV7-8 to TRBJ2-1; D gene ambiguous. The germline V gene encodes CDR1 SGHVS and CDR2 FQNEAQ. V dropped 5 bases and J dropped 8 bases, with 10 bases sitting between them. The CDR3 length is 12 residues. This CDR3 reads CASSPAGHEQFF. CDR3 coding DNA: TGTGCCAGCAGCCCAGCAGGACATGAGCAGTTCTTC.

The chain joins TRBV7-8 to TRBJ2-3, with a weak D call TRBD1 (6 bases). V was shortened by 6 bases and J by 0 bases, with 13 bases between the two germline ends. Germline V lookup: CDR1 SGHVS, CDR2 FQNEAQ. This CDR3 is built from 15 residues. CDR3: CASRTGTTSTDTQYF. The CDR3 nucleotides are TGTGCCAGCAGAACCGGGACAACTAGCACAGATACGCAGTATTTT.

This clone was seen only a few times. The CDR3: CASSVVPAGGTDTQYF. DNA of the CDR3: TGTGCCAGCAGCGTAGTACCAGCGGGGGGGACAGATACGCAGTATTTT. The V call is TRBV9, the J call TRBJ2-3; the match to TRBD2 covers 10 bases. Unmatched junction bases numbered 4, after V lost 0 bases and J lost 3 bases. CDR1 is SGDLS and CDR2 is YYNGEE in the germline V gene. This CDR3 is built from 16 residues.

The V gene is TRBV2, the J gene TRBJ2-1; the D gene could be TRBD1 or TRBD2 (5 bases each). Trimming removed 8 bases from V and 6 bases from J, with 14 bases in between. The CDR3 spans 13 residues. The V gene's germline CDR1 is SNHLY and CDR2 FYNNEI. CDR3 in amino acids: CASRGQGLNEQFF. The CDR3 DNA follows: TGTGCCAGCCGAGGACAAGGACTCAATGAGCAGTTCTTC. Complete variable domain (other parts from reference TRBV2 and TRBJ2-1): EPEVTQTPSHQVTQMGQEVILRCVPISNHLYFYWYRQILGQKVEFLVSFYNNEISEKSEIFDDQFSVERPDGSNFTLKIRSTKLEDSAMYFCASRGQGLNEQFFGPGTRLTVL.

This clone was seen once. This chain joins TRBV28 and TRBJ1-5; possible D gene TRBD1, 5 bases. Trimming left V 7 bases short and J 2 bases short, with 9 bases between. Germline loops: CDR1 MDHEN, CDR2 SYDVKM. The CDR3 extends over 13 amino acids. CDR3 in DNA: TGTGCCAGCATGGGGGGAGGCAATCAGCCCCAGCATTTT. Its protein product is CASMGGGNQPQHF.

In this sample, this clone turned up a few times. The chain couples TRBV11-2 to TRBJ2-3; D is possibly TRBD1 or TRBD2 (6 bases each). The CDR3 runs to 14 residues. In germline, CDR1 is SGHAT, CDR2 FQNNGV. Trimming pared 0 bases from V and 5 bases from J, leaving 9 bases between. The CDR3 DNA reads TGTGCCAGCAGCTTAGATCGGGGGCAAGATACGCAGTATTTT. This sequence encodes CASSLDRGQDTQYF.

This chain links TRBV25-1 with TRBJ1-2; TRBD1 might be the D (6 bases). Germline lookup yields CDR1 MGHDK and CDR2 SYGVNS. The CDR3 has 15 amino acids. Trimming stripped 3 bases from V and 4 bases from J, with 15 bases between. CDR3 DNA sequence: TGTGCCAGCAGTGATTCCTCCGGGACAACCTATGGCTACACCTTC. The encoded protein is CASSDSSGTTYGYTF.

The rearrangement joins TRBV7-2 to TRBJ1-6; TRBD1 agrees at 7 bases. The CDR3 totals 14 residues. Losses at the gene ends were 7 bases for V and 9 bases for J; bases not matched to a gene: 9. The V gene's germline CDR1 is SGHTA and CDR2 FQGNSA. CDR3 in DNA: TGTGCCAGCACCCTTGACAGGACAGGTTCACCCCTCCACTTT. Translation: CASTLDRTGSPLHF.

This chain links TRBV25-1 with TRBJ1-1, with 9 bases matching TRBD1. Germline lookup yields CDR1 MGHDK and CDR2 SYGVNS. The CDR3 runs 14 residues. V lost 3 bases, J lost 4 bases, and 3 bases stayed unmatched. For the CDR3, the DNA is TGTGCCAGCAGTGAGGACAGGGGTGGCACTGAAGCTTTCTTT. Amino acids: CASSEDRGGTEAFF.

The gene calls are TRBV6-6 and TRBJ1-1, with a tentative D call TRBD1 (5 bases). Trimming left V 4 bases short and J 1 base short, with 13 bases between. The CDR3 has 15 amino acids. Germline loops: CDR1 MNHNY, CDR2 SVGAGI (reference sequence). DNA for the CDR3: TGTGCCAGCAGTTCCCGGGGGTTAACGAACACTGAAGCTTTCTTT. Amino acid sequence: CASSSRGLTNTEAFF.

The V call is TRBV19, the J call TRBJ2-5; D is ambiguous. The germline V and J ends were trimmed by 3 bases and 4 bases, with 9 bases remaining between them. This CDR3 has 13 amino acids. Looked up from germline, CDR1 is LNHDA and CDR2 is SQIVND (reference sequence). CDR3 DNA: TGTGCCAGTAGTATCCAGAAAAGAGAGACCCAGTACTTC. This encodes CASSIQKRETQYF.

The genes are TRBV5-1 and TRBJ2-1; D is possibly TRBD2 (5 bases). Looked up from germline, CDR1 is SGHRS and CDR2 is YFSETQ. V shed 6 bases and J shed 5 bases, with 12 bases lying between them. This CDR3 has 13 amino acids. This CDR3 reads CASKGLVNNEQFF. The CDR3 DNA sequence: TGCGCCAGCAAAGGACTGGTGAACAATGAGCAGTTCTTC.

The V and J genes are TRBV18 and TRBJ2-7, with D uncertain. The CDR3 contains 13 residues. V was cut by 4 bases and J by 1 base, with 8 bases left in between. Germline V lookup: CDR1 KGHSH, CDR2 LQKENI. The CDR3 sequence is CASSLSRSYEQYF. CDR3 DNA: TGTGCCAGCTCACTATCAAGGTCCTACGAGCAGTACTTC.

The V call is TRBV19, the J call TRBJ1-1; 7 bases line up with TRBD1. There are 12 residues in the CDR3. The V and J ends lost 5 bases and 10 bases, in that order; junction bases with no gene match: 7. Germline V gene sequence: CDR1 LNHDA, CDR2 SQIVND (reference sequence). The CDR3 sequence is CASSAGGLRAFF. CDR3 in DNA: TGTGCCAGTAGTGCAGGGGGGTTAAGAGCTTTCTTT.

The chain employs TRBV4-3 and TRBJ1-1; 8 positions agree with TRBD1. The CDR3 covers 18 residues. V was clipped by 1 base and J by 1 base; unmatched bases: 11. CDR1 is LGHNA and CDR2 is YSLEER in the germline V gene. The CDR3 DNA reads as TGCGCCAGCAGCCAAGGGGGATCTAGGACAGGGAAGAACACTGAAGCTTTCTTT. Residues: CASSQGGSRTGKNTEAFF.